This T cell receptor beta chain was observed in a study of blood T cell repertoires in COVID-19 (dated by TCRdb to 2019 to 2021). Some background on the complete study: Samples from collaborators originated in the United States, Italy and Spain and spanned both the acute and convalescent phases of COVID-19. Deeply sampled blood TCRbeta repertoires from subjects exposed to, actively infected with, or recovered from COVID-19 were included in the dataset. The material from the prospective study consisted of cDNA or gDNA derived from T cells, B-cell-depleted T cells, or PBMCs. A de-identified subject ID, COVID-19 status, age in years and sex were almost always included in the sample metadata. Samples were obtained from the ongoing ImmuneRACE study (first 160 participants) and from 1,254 subjects provided by 6 global collaborators. Where available, HLA class I and class II types were taken from metadata supplied by the sample provider and were not determined by assay-based typing. A freely available public database, intended as a resource for researchers studying the immune response to SARS-CoV-2, is where the repertoires were released. Overall results and qualifications from the work: The quantity of clinical and demographic metadata differed by source and by participant and was supplied without curation.

According to the germline V gene, CDR1 reads ENHRY and CDR2 reads SYGVKD. Germline trimming amounts to 7 bases on V and 2 bases on J, with 7 as the count of junction bases outside the gene matches. From the cysteine up to the phenylalanine, the CDR3 has a length of 14 residues. Only the CDR3 region is kept as DNA, spanning 42 bases read in frame from base 1. The collaborating institutions used their own protocols to collect whole blood in K2EDTA tubes. For TCRbeta analysis, collaborators shipped samples as frozen whole blood, isolated PBMCs, or DNA extracted from either of those sample types. The immunoSEQ Assay, a bias-controlled multiplex PCR, was used to amplify TCRbeta CDR3 regions from genomic DNA. Under the source paper's analysis protocol: The number of nucleated cells in each sample was estimated from the amplification of reference gene primers within the assay. To quantify the absolute abundance of each unique TCRbeta CDR3 rearrangement, sequence reads were collapsed and filtered. For each sample, productive Simpson clonality was calculated as the square root of Simpson's diversity index over productive rearrangements. TCRdb stores this immuneACCESS table with in-frame sequences only. Part of the clones is absent; in the studies checked, under half of the shortfall reflects unresolved V genes, and no reason is known for the rest. V, J and clone size were drawn from that table, and D and trimming were deduced from the DNA. The sample has some 250,000 clones on record, over 80% of them singletons. 27% of the sample is held by the ten biggest clonotypes.

In the case of this clone: What this receptor recognizes is not known. Base quality data are lacking; no much larger clone is found one base away.

The chain links TRBV10-3 with TRBJ2-5, and 7 junction bases match TRBD2. The clonotype was recovered from a man aged 40-49 years with acute or convalescent COVID-19. The material sequenced was peripheral blood. The bases read TGTGCCATCAAGGGTAGCGGGTTACAAGAGACCCAGTACTTC. This codes for CAIKGSGLQETQYF.